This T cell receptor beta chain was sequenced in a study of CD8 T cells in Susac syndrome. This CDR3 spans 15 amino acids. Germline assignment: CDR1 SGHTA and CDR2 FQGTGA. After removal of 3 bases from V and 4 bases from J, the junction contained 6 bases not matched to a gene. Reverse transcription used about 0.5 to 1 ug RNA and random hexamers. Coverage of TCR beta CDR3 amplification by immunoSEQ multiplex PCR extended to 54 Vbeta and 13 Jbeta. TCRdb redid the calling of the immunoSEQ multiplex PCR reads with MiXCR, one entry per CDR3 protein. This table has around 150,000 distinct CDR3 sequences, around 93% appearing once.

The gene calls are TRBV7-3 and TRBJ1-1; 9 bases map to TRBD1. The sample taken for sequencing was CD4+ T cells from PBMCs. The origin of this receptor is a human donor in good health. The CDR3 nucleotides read TGTGCCAGCAGCTTTGCCGGGACAGGGAGCACTGAAGCTTTCTTT. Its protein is CASSFAGTGSTEAFF.